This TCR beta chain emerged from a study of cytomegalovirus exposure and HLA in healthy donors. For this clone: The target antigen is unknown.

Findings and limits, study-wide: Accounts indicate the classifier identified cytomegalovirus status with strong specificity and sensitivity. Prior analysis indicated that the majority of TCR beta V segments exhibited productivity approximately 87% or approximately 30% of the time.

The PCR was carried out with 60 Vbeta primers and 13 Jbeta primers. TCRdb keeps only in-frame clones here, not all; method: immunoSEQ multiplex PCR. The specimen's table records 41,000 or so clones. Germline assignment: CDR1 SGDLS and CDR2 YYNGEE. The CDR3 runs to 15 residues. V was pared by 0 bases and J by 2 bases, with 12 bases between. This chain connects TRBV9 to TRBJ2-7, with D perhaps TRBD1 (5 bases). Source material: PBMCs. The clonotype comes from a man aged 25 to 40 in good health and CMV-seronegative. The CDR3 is CASSVGDSSAYEQYF. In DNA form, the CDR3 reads TGTGCCAGCAGCGTAGGCGACAGCTCGGCCTACGAGCAGTACTTC.